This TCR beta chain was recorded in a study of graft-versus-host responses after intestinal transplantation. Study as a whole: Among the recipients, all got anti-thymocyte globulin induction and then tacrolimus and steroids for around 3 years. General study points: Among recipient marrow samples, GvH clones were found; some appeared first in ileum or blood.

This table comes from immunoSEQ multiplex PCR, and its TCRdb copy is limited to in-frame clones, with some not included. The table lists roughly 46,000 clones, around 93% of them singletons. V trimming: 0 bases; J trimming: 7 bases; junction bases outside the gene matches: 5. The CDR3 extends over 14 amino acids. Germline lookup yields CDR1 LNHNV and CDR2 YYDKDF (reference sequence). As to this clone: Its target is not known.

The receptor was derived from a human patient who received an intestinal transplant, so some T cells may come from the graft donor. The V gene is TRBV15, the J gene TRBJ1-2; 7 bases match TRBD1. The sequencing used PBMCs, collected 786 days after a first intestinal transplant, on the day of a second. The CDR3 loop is CATSRDSAGGGYTF. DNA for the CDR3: TGTGCCACCAGCAGAGATAGCGCAGGGGGTGGCTACACCTTC. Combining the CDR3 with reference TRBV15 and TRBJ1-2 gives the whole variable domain DAMVIQNPRYQVTQFGKPVTLSCSQTLNHNVMYWYQQKSSQAPKLLFHYYDKDFNNEADTPDNFQSRRPNTSFCFLDIRSPGLGDTAMYLCATSRDSAGGGYTFGSGTRLTVV.